This T cell receptor (beta chain) originates from a study of T cell responses to AZD1222 COVID-19 vaccine. Findings and caveats of the study: The sample set comprised mostly white British donors with more females, and clonal diversity was possibly underestimated. The study identified only 6 or 7 AZD1222 recipients as seropositive at baseline.

As for this clone: Its specificity is unknown.

With 6 bases clipped from V and 2 bases from J, the junction kept 8 bases outside the gene matches. The CDR3 consists of 16 residues. CDR1 MRHNA and CDR2 SNTAGT come from the germline V gene. The repertoire was sequenced with immunoSEQ multiplex PCR; TCRdb's copy has only in-frame clones and lacks some. The table includes under 200,000 clones, around 90% detected once. Sequenced here: peripheral blood, sampled on day 0 of MenACWY control vaccination. V usage is TRBV6-4 and J usage is TRBJ2-7; 12 bases line up with TRBD2. The receptor comes from an adult in good health. As DNA, the CDR3 is TGTGCCAGCAGGGACGGACTAGCGGGGCCTCCCTACGAGCAGTACTTC. It is translated as CASRDGLAGPPYEQYF.